The 29 T cell receptor beta chains reported below all come from one sample, sequenced in a study of shared clonotypes between healthy human individuals. Profiling relied on immunoSEQ multiplex PCR, and the TCRdb table lists in-frame clones only, not all of them. The repertoire holds over a million clones, roughly 96% seen once, with roughly 1.2% in the top ten. What was sequenced was naive CD4+ T cells sorted from blood. The subset was: CD45RA+ positively selected. The source is a man aged 25-45 years in good health.

The rearrangement uses TRBV19 and TRBJ1-5; no firm D call. Trimming pared 1 base from V and 5 bases from J, leaving 9 bases between. The germline V gene encodes CDR1 LNHDA and CDR2 SQIVND (reference sequence). This CDR3 is built from 14 residues. The CDR3: CASSIGVEYQPQHF. The CDR3 nucleotides read TGTGCCAGTAGTATAGGGGTAGAATATCAGCCCCAGCATTTT.

The rearrangement uses TRBV5-6 and TRBJ1-5; D unclear. Germline V gives CDR1 SGHDT, CDR2 YYEEEE. Deletions cut 4 bases from V and 0 bases from J, with 8 bases between. CDR3 size: 14 residues. The CDR3 coding sequence is TGTGCCAGCAGCGCGGCAGGTAGCAATCAGCCCCAGCATTTT. It codes for CASSAAGSNQPQHF.

DNA for the CDR3: TGTGCCAGCAGTCTCCGGGGGAGTGGCACCGGGGAGCTGTTTTTT. This translates into CASSLRGSGTGELFF. The V call is TRBV27, the J call TRBJ2-2; possible D gene TRBD2, 6 bases. The germline V and J ends were trimmed by 5 bases and 4 bases, with 14 bases remaining between them. The CDR3 runs 15 residues. CDR1 MNHEY and CDR2 SMNVEV come from the germline V gene (reference sequence).

This rearrangement joins TRBV14 to TRBJ2-5, with D perhaps matching TRBD2 (5 bases). The CDR3 has 13 residues. The germline gives CDR1 SGHDN, CDR2 FVKESK. With 4 bases removed from V and 9 bases from J, the gap between germline ends came to 15 bases. CDR3 loop: CASSPDLPGAQYF. The CDR3 DNA sequence: TGTGCCAGCAGCCCCGATCTACCCGGGGCCCAGTACTTC.

The CDR3 DNA reads as TGTGCCAGCTCACCATACGCCGGGGGCAACGAGCAGTACTTC. Encoded protein: CASSPYAGGNEQYF. The V and J genes are TRBV18 and TRBJ2-7; the D call may be TRBD1 or TRBD2 (6 bases each). The CDR3 has 14 amino acids. Germline CDR1 and CDR2: KGHSH and LQKENI. Trimming left V 2 bases short and J 5 bases short, with 13 bases between.

This sequence joins TRBV7-9 and TRBJ1-5; D may be TRBD1 (6 bases). Germline CDR1 reads SEHNR; CDR2 reads FQNEAQ (reference sequence). CDR3 size: 15 residues. Trimming cost V 3 bases and J 2 bases, with 11 bases left between them. CDR3 in amino acids: CASSFSGEGNQPQHF. The CDR3 bases are TGTGCCAGCAGCTTTTCAGGGGAAGGCAATCAGCCCCAGCATTTT.

The chain is built from TRBV11-2 and TRBJ2-1, with no clear D. V lost 6 bases and J 6 bases, leaving 6 bases between the germline ends. The CDR3 is 11 amino acids. CDR1 and CDR2 (germline): SGHAT, FQNNGV. CDR3 sequence: CASRRGNEQFF. The CDR3 nucleotides are TGTGCCAGCAGGCGTGGCAATGAGCAGTTCTTC.

Comments on this clone: One end of the junction fails to match germline, which may point to a read error. This chain connects TRBV11-3 to TRBJ2-2, with D unclear. The CDR3 has 13 residues. Germline V gene data show CDR1 as SGHNT and CDR2 as YENEEA. CDR3 sequence reads: CASSIENTGELFF. The DNA of the CDR3 is TGTGCCAGCAGCATAGAAAACACCGGGGAGCTGTTTTTT. The variable domain in full, with the rest retrieved from reference TRBV11-3 and TRBJ2-2, is EAGVVQSPRYKIIEKKQPVAFWCNPISGHNTLYWYLQNLGQGPELLIRYENEEAVDDSQLPKDRFSAERLKGVDSTLKIQPAELGDSAVYLCASSIENTGELFFGEGSRLTVL.

The V gene is TRBV11-1, the J gene TRBJ1-4; D is undetermined. Germline V gene lookup returns CDR1 SGHAT and CDR2 FQDESV (reference sequence). The CDR3 is 13 residues long. V was shortened by 3 bases and J by 8 bases, with 10 bases between the two germline ends. This CDR3 is CASSFNLGEKLFF. The CDR3 DNA follows: TGTGCCAGCAGCTTCAATCTCGGGGAAAAACTGTTTTTT.

The chain combines TRBV7-9 with TRBJ2-5; 15 bases agree with TRBD2. Germline V lookup: CDR1 SEHNR, CDR2 FQNEAQ (reference sequence). Trimming at V came to 4 bases and at J to 4 bases, leaving 4 bases not matched to a gene. This CDR3 has 16 residues. The CDR3 is CASSSGLAGGPETQYF. CDR3 nucleotides: TGTGCCAGCAGCTCCGGACTAGCGGGAGGGCCAGAGACCCAGTACTTC.

The CDR3 region has the DNA TGTGCCAGCAGTACTACAGGGACTGGGGCCAACGTCCTGACTTTC. It specifies CASSTTGTGANVLTF. The chain has TRBV28 and TRBJ2-6; D perhaps matches TRBD1 (6 bases). Deletions cut 5 bases from V and 2 bases from J, with 10 bases between. This CDR3 comprises 15 residues. Germline loops: CDR1 MDHEN, CDR2 SYDVKM.

The CDR3 reads CASSATGLSTGELFF. In DNA form, the CDR3 reads TGTGCCAGCAGCGCGACGGGACTTTCTACCGGGGAGCTGTTTTTT. The V and J genes are TRBV7-9 and TRBJ2-2; D is perhaps TRBD2 (6 bases). The CDR3 runs 15 residues. The ends were cut back, 5 bases at V and 5 bases at J, with 15 bases in the middle. Germline V lookup: CDR1 SEHNR, CDR2 FQNEAQ (reference sequence).

The rearrangement links TRBV6-1 to TRBJ2-5; either TRBD1 or TRBD2 may fit D (5 bases each). The CDR3 length is 13 residues. Trimming took off 6 bases at V and 1 base at J, with 9 bases between the two ends. Per the germline V gene, CDR1 is MNHNS and CDR2 is SASEGT. The DNA for the CDR3 is TGTGCCAGCAGGAGGGGACCCCAAGAGACCCAGTACTTC. It translates to CASRRGPQETQYF.

As concerns this clone: Other nucleotide sequences from this sample produce the same CDR3. This chain links TRBV7-2 with TRBJ1-1, with unresolved D. V was trimmed by 4 bases and J by 0 bases, leaving 6 bases between them. Germline loops: CDR1 SGHTA, CDR2 FQGNSA. This CDR3 is built from 13 residues. The CDR3 DNA reads TGTGCCAGCAGCTATCGCATGAACACTGAAGCTTTCTTT. This translates into CASSYRMNTEAFF.

V gene TRBV11-2 combines with J gene TRBJ2-7; D is perhaps TRBD1 (5 bases). V was shortened by 1 base and J by 1 base, with 14 bases between the two germline ends. In germline, CDR1 is SGHAT, CDR2 FQNNGV. This CDR3 is built from 16 residues. The chain's CDR3 is CASSLGTFLTSYEQYF. The CDR3 region has the DNA TGTGCCAGCAGCTTAGGGACATTCCTGACATCCTACGAGCAGTACTTC.

The chain combines TRBV30 with TRBJ2-3; 13 nucleotides line up with TRBD2. The CDR3 consists of 16 residues. The germline gives CDR1 GTSNPN, CDR2 SVGIG (reference sequence). After removal of 1 base from V and 3 bases from J, the junction contained 4 bases not matched to a gene. In DNA, the CDR3 is TGTGCCTGGAGTGGGGGGACTAGCGGGGAAACAGATACGCAGTATTTT. It codes for CAWSGGTSGETDTQYF.

The chain's CDR3 is CASTETDTQYF. Here the CDR3 DNA reads TGTGCCAGCACGGAAACAGATACGCAGTATTTT. This sequence joins TRBV18 and TRBJ2-3; D is ambiguous. V was clipped by 8 bases and J by 3 bases, with 6 bases between them. Germline loops: CDR1 KGHSH, CDR2 LQKENI. The CDR3 sequence is 11 residues long.

Remarks on this clone: This sample also contains other DNA sequences that code for the same CDR3. In DNA form, the CDR3 reads TGTGCCAGCAGTCTCCGCGGGGGGTGGACTGAAGCTTTCTTT. Protein sequence: CASSLRGGWTEAFF. V gene TRBV27 combines with J gene TRBJ1-1; the D gene is possibly TRBD1 (5 bases). CDR3 length: 14 amino acids. Per the germline V gene, CDR1 is MNHEY and CDR2 is SMNVEV (reference sequence). The ends were cut back, 5 bases at V and 5 bases at J, with 15 bases in the middle.

The J gene is TRBJ1-2, the V gene TRBV28, with D tentatively TRBD1 (6 bases). The ends were cut back, 10 bases at V and 4 bases at J, with 19 bases in the middle. The CDR3 is 14 residues long. Germline-derived CDR1 and CDR2 are MDHEN and SYDVKM. This CDR3 is CATLGGGLLYGYTF. CDR3 DNA: TGTGCCACTCTCGGAGGGGGACTGCTCTATGGCTACACCTTC.

V gene TRBV18 combines with J gene TRBJ2-7, with 7 bases that match TRBD1. Germline V gene lookup returns CDR1 KGHSH and CDR2 LQKENI. Trimming took 3 bases from V and 2 from J; bases not matched to a gene: 4. The CDR3 is 14 amino acids. The CDR3 loop is CASSPHRGPYEQYF. In DNA, the CDR3 is TGTGCCAGCTCACCTCACAGGGGTCCCTACGAGCAGTACTTC.

The rearrangement uses TRBV28 and TRBJ2-7; D is unresolved. V was cut by 5 bases and J by 6 bases, with 11 bases left in between. The CDR3 extends over 12 amino acids. Germline V gene sequence: CDR1 MDHEN, CDR2 SYDVKM. CDR3 amino acids: CASSPPPGEQYF. The CDR3 nucleotides are TGTGCCAGCAGTCCACCTCCGGGCGAGCAGTACTTC.

This clone was detected once. Other DNA sequences in the sample encode the same CDR3. This chain connects TRBV18 to TRBJ2-1; 10 positions agree with TRBD1. V was clipped by 3 bases and J by 7 bases; unmatched bases: 3. The CDR3 is made up of 14 amino acids. Germline loops: CDR1 KGHSH, CDR2 LQKENI. CDR3 sequence (DNA): TGTGCCAGCTCACCCGGGACAGGGGTAAATGAGCAGTTCTTC. This sequence encodes CASSPGTGVNEQFF.

J is TRBJ1-4 and V is TRBV10-2, with D possibly being TRBD1 (5 bases). This CDR3 has 14 amino acids. CDR1 is WSHSY, CDR2 SAAADI, per germline. V shed 9 bases and J shed 4 bases, with 15 bases lying between them. CDR3 amino acids: CASSRDLLNEKLFF. CDR3 sequence (DNA): TGCGCCAGTAGCCGGGACCTACTTAATGAAAAACTGTTTTTT.

The V and J genes are TRBV6-1 and TRBJ1-4, with 10 bases fitting TRBD1. The CDR3 covers 16 residues. Germline lookup yields CDR1 MNHNS and CDR2 SASEGT. V shed 0 bases, J shed 8 bases, and the junction held 6 bases outside the gene matches. The CDR3 protein is CASSEAATGGGEKLFF. CDR3 DNA: TGTGCCAGCAGTGAAGCTGCGACAGGGGGCGGCGAAAAACTGTTTTTT.

This sequence joins TRBV7-6 and TRBJ2-1; 8 nucleotides match TRBD2. CDR3 length equals 15 residues. J lost 1 base, V lost 6 bases, and 5 bases had no gene match. Looked up from germline, CDR1 is SGHVS and CDR2 is FNYEAQ. CDR3 loop: CASRPTGGSYNEQFF. CDR3 in DNA: TGTGCCAGCAGACCTACGGGGGGGTCCTACAATGAGCAGTTCTTC.

The CDR3 sequence: CASSIDPTGELFF. The CDR3 nucleotides are TGTGCCAGTAGTATTGACCCTACCGGGGAGCTGTTTTTT. The V gene is TRBV19, the J gene TRBJ2-2; no firm D call. Germline V gives CDR1 LNHDA, CDR2 SQIVND (reference sequence). V was trimmed by 3 bases and J by 5 bases, leaving 7 bases between them. This CDR3 spans 13 amino acids.

J is TRBJ1-4 and V is TRBV27, with D tentatively TRBD1 (5 bases). Trimming removed 7 bases at V and 7 bases at J, with 10 bases between. This CDR3 is built from 12 residues. CDR1 is MNHEY and CDR2 is SMNVEV in the germline V gene (reference sequence). CDR3 bases: TGTGCCAGCAAAGGGGTCGGTGAAAAACTGTTTTTT. This gives the protein CASKGVGEKLFF.

J is TRBJ2-2 and V is TRBV28; D is undetermined. V shed 10 bases and J shed 3 bases, with 9 bases lying between them. The CDR3 is 12 amino acids. The V gene's germline CDR1 is MDHEN and CDR2 SYDVKM. CDR3 nucleotide sequence: TGTGCCACCGCGAGCTACACCGGGGAGCTGTTTTTT. Its translation is CATASYTGELFF.

This chain joins TRBV6-5 and TRBJ2-2; TRBD2 agrees at 11 bases. The CDR3 is 15 amino acids. V lost 4 bases, J lost 8 bases, and 6 bases stayed unmatched. CDR1 and CDR2 (germline): MNHEY, SVGAGI. In DNA form, the CDR3 reads TGTGCCAGCAGTTCCACCACTAGCGGGAGAGGGGAGCTGTTTTTT. It encodes CASSSTTSGRGELFF.